This T cell receptor (beta chain) was documented in a study of OX40 agonist ivuxolimab in advanced cancers. Some background on the complete study: Ivuxolimab, which targeted the costimulatory receptor OX40 (CD134), was an agonistic, fully human IgG2 monoclonal antibody. Intravenous ivuxolimab was administered to patients every 2 weeks at six dose levels: 0.01, 0.1, 0.3, 1.5, 3 and 10 mg/kg. Among the 50 to 55 dose-escalation patients, approximately 20 had hepatocellular carcinoma, 15 or so melanoma, 9 renal cell carcinoma and 9 head and neck cancer. In the dose-escalation cohort, more than 80% of patients were male, and the mean age was 60 years with a range of about 23 to 79. Prior anti-PD-1, anti-PD-L1 or anti-CTLA-4 therapy was permitted, and approximately 42% of dose-escalation patients had received checkpoint inhibitors. Partial responses were achieved by three dose-escalation patients, of whom one had hepatocellular carcinoma and two had cutaneous melanoma. The purpose of peripheral TCRbeta sequencing was to test whether ivuxolimab changed TCR sequence diversity and led to clonal T-cell expansion. The paper describes the monotherapy dose-escalation part (N = 52 patients) of the phase I trial of ivuxolimab.

Genomic DNA was isolated from the sorted cells so that the TCRbeta CDR3 region could be sequenced. The immunoSEQ Assay was used for sequencing of TCRbeta CDR3 regions. TCRdb holds this immuneACCESS table with in-frame rearrangements only. Some clones are missing; in checked studies, unresolved V genes explain under half, and the rest has no known cause. The sample includes about 19,000 clones, with about 89% observed a single time. The ten largest clonotypes hold about 50% of the sample. Points on this clone: Its antigen remains undetermined. No qualities accompany the bases; no much larger clone lies one base away.

The trial excluded patients who had a history of autoimmune disease or were on systemic immunosuppression. Peripheral blood for TCR sequencing was drawn from every dose cohort at baseline, at cycle 4 day 1 and at cycle 7 day 1. The samples were taken from a phase I, first-in-human, multicenter, open-label dose-escalation trial of ivuxolimab. Adults with locally advanced or metastatic melanoma, renal cell, hepatocellular, or head and neck squamous cell carcinoma were enrolled in the trial. Before TCR sequencing, CD4+ T cells and CD8+ T cells were sorted from peripheral blood as separate populations. Broad study findings and their caveats: Low levels of normalized T-cell clonal expansion were also seen in some nonresponding patients. Partial responders in the 0.1-3.0 mg/kg groups had among the lowest normalized peripheral clonal expansion, especially among CD8+ T cells. Clonal expansion of both CD4+ and CD8+ blood T cells was observed from baseline to week 6 at doses 0.1 to 3.0 mg/kg. After ivuxolimab, CD8+ T cells had more expanded clones than CD4+ T cells on average. Which antigens the clonally expanded peripheral T cells were specific for was not determined.

The clonotype originates from an adult with an advanced solid tumor such as melanoma, head and neck, liver or kidney cancer. The sequencing used CD4+ or CD8+ T cells sorted from blood, collected in a trial of the OX40 agonist ivuxolimab.

The CDR3 amino acid sequence is: CASSQSRSETQYF. The DNA sequence reads TGTGCCAGCAGCCAGTCTCGGTCAGAGACCCAGTACTTC. The chain is made from TRBV4-2 and TRBJ2-5; confidence is insufficient to name the D gene. Taken from the germline V gene, the CDR1 and CDR2 loops are LGHNA and YNFKEQ. Trimming takes 3 bases from V and 4 bases from J, and the germline ends sit 9 bases apart. The CDR3, cysteine through phenylalanine, is 13 amino acids long. Just CDR3 DNA is preserved here, 39 bases in frame from base 1.